This TCR beta chain was recorded in a study of cytotoxic CD8 clonotypes in ibrutinib-treated CLL. Trimming shortened V by 1 base and J by 4 bases, and 5 bases separated the two germline ends. CDR3 length equals 11 residues. Germline assignment: CDR1 GTSNPN and CDR2 SVGIG (reference sequence). This clone occurred a few times. Libraries were prepared by immunoSEQ multiplex PCR; TCRdb keeps only in-frame clonotypes and omits some of them. This table has 29,000 or so clones, about three quarters appearing once. Sequences were derived from PBMCs, sampled after 24 months of ibrutinib treatment. The sequence was collected from a human donor with chronic lymphocytic leukemia. The chain is built from TRBV30 and TRBJ2-7; D not resolved. The CDR3 loop reads CAWSAGYEQYF. DNA of the CDR3: TGTGCCTGGAGTGCCGGGTACGAGCAGTACTTC.